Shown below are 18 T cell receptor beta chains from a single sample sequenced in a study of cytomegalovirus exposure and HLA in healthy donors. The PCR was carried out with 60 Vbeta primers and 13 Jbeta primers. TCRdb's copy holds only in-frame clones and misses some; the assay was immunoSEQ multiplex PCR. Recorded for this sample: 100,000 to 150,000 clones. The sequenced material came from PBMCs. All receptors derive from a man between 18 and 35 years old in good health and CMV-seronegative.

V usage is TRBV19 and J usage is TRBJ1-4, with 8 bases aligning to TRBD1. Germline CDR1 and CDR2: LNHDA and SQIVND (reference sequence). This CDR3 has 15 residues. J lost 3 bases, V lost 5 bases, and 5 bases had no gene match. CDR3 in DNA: TGTGCCAGTAGTGTTGGACAGGGAGCTAATGAAAAACTGTTTTTT. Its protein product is CASSVGQGANEKLFF.

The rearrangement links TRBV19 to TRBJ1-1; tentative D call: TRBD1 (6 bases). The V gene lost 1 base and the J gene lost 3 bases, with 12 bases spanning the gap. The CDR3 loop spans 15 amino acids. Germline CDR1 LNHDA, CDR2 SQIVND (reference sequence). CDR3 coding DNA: TGTGCCAGTAGTATAGTTCCAGGACAGCACACTGAAGCTTTCTTT. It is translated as CASSIVPGQHTEAFF.

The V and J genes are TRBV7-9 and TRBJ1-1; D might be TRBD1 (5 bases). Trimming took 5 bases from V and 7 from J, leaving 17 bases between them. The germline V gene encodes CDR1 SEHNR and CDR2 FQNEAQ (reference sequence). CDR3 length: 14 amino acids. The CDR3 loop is CASSRTETRGEAFF. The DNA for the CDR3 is TGTGCCAGCAGCCGCACAGAGACAAGGGGTGAAGCTTTCTTT.

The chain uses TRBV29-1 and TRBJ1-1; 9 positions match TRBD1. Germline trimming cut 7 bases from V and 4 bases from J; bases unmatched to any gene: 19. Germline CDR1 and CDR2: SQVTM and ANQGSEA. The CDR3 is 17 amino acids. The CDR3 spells CSALYRKQGAIGTEAFF. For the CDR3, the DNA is TGCAGCGCTCTATATCGAAAACAGGGGGCTATCGGCACTGAAGCTTTCTTT.

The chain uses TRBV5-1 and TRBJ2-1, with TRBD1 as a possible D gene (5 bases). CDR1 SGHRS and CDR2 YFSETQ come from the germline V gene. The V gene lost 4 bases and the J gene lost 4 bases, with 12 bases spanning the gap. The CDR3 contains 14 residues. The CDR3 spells CASSTDRNYNEQFF. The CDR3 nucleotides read TGCGCCAGCAGCACCGACAGAAATTACAATGAGCAGTTCTTC.

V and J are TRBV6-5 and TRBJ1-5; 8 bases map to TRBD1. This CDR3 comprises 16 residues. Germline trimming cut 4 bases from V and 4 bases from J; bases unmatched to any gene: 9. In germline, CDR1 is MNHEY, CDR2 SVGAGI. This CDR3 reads CASSFPRRDRNQPQHF. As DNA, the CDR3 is TGTGCCAGCAGTTTTCCAAGGCGGGACAGGAATCAGCCCCAGCATTTT.

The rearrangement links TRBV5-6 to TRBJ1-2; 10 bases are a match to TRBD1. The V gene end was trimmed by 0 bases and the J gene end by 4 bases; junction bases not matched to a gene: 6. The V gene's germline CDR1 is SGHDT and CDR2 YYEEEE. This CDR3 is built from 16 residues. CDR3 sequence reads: CASSLAGTGAIYGYTF. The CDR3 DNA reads TGTGCCAGCAGCTTGGCGGGGACAGGGGCAATCTATGGCTACACCTTC.

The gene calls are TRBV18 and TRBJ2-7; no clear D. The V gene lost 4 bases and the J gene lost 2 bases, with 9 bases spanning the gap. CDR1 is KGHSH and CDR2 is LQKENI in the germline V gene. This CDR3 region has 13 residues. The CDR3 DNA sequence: TGTGCCAGCTCACTGGGCTTAGCCTACGAGCAGTACTTC. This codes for CASSLGLAYEQYF. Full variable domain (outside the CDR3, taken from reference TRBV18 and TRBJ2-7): NAGVMQNPRHLVRRRGQEARLRCSPMKGHSHVYWYRQLPEEGLKFMVYLQKENIIDESGMPKERFSAEFPKEGPSILRIQQVVRGDSAAYFCASSLGLAYEQYFGPGTRLTVT.

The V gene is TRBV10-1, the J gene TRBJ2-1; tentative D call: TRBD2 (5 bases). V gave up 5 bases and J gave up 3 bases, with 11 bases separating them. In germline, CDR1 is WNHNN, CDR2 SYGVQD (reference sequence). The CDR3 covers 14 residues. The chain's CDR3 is CASSPLAGYNEQFF. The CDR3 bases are TGCGCCAGCAGTCCCCTAGCCGGCTACAATGAGCAGTTCTTC.

In nucleotides, the CDR3 is TGCGCCAGCAGCACTAGGGGGCGCAATGAAAAACTGTTTTTT. It translates to CASSTRGRNEKLFF. The genes are TRBV5-1 and TRBJ1-4, with 7 bases aligning to TRBD1. Germline V gives CDR1 SGHRS, CDR2 YFSETQ. Trimming at V came to 4 bases and at J to 5 bases, leaving 5 bases not matched to a gene. The CDR3 contains 14 residues.

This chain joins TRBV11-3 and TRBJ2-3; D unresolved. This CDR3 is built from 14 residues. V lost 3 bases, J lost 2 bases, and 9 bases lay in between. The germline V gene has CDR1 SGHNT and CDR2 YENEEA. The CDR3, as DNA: TGTGCCAGCAGCTTCTCGCGGCACACAGATACGCAGTATTTT. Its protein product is CASSFSRHTDTQYF.

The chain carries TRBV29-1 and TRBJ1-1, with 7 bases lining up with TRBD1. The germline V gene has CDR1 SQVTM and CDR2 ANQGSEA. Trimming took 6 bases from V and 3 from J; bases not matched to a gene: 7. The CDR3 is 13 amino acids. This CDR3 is CSVREGADTEAFF. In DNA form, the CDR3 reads TGCAGCGTGCGGGAGGGGGCGGACACTGAAGCTTTCTTT.

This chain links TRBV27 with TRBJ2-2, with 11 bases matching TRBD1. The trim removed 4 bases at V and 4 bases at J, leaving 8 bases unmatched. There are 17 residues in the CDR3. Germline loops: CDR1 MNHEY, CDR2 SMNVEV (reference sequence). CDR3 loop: CASSSFGQGAPTGELFF. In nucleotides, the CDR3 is TGTGCCAGCAGTTCATTTGGACAGGGGGCGCCCACCGGGGAGCTGTTTTTT.

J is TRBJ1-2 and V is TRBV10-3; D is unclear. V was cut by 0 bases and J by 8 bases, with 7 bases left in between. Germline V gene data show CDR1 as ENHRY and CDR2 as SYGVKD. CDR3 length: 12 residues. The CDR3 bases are TGTGCCATCAGTGAGTCGGCGGGGGGCTACACCTTC. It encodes CAISESAGGYTF.

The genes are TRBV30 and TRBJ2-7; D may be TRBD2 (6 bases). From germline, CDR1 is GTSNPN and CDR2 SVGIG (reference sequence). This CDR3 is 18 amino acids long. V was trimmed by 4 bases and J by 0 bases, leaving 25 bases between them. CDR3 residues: CAWKNSGTPLISSYEQYF. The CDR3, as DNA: TGTGCCTGGAAAAACTCCGGGACTCCCTTAATTAGCTCCTACGAGCAGTACTTC.

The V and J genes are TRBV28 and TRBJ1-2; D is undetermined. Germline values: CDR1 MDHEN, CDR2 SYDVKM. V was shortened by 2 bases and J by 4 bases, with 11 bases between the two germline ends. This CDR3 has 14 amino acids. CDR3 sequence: CASSLNGEPYGYTF. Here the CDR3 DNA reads TGTGCCAGCAGTTTAAACGGGGAACCCTATGGCTACACCTTC.

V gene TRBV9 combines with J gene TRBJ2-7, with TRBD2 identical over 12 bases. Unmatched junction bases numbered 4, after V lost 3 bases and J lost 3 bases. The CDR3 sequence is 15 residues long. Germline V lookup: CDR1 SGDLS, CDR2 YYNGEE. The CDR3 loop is CASSARTSGDYEQYF. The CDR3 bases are TGTGCCAGCAGCGCTCGGACTAGCGGGGACTACGAGCAGTACTTC.

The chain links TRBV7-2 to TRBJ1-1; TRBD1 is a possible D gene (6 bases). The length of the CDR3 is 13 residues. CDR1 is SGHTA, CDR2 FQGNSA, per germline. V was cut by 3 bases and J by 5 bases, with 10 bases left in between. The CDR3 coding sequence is TGTGCCAGCAGCTTCGGGACACTGACTGAAGCTTTCTTT. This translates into CASSFGTLTEAFF.